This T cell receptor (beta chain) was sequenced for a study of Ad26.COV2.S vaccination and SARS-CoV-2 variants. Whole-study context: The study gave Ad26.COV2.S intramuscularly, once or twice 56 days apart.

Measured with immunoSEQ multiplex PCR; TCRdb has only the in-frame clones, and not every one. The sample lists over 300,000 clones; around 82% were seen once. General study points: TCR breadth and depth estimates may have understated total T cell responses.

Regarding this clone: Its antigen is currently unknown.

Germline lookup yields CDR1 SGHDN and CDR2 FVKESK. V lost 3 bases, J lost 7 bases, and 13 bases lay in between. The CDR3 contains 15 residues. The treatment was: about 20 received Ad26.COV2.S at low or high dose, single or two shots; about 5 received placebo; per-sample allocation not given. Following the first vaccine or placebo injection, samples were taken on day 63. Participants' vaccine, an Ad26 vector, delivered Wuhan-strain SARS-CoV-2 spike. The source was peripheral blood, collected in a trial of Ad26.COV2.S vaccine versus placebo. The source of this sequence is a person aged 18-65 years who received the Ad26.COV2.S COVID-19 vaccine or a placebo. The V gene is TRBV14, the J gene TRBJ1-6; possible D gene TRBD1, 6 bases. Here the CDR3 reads CASSHWQGRNSPLHF. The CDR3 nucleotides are TGTGCCAGCAGCCATTGGCAGGGGAGGAATTCACCCCTCCACTTT.